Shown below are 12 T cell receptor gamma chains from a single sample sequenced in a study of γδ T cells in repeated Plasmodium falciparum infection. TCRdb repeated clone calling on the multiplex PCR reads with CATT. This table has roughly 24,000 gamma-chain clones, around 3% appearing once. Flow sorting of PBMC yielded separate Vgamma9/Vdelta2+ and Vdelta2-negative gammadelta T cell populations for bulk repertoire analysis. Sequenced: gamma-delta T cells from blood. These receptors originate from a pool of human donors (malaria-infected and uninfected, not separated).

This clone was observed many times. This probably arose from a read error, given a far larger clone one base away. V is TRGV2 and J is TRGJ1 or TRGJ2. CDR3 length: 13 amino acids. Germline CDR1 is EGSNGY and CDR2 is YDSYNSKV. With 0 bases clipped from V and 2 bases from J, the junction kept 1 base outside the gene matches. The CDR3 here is CATWDGYYYKKLF. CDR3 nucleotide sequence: TGTGCCACCTGGGACGGGTATTATTATAAGAAACTCTTT.

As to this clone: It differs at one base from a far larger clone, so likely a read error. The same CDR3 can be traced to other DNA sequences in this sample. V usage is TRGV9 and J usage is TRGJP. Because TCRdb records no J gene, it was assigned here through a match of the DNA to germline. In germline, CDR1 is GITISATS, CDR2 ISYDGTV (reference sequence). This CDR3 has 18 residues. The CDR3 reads CALWEVGSQELGKKIKVF. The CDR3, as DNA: TGTGCCTTGTGGGAGGTGGGCTCTCAAGAGTTGGGCAAAAAGATCAAGGTATTT.

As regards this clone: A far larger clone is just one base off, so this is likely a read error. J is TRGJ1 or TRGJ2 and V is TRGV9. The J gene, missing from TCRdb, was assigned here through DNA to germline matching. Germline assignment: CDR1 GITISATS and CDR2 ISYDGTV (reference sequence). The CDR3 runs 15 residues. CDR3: CALWEVHLLNYKKLF. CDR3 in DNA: TGTGCCCTGTGGGAGGTACATCTCTTAAATTATAAGAAACTCTTT.

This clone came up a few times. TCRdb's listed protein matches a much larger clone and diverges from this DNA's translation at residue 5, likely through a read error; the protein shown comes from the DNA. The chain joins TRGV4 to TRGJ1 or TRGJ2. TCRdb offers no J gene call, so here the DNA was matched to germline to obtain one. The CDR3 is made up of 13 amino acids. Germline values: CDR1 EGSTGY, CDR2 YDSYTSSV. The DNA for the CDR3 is TGTGCCACCTGGGGTGGGCGAGGTTATAAGAAACTCTTT. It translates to CATWGGRGYKKLF.

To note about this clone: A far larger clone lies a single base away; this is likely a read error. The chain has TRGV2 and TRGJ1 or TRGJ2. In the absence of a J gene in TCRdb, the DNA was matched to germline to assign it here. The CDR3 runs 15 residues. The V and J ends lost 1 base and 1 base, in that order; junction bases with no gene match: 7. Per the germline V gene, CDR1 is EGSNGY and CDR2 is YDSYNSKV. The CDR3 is CATWDGTTNYYKKLF. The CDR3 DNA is TGTGCCACCTGGGACGGTACTACCAATTATTATAAGAAACTCTTT.

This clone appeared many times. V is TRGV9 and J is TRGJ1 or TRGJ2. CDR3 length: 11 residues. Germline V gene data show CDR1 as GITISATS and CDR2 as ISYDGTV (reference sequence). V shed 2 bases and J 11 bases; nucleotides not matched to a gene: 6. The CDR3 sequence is CALWEGGEKLF. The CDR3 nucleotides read TGTGCCTTGTGGGAGGGCGGTGAGAAACTCTTT.

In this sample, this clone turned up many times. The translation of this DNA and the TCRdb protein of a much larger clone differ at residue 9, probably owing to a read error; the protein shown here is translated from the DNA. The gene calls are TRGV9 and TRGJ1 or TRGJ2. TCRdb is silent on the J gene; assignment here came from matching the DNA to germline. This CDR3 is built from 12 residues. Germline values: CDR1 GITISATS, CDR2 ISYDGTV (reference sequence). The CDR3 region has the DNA TGTGCCTTGTGGGATTATTATTATAGGAAACTCTTT. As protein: CALWDYYYRKLF.

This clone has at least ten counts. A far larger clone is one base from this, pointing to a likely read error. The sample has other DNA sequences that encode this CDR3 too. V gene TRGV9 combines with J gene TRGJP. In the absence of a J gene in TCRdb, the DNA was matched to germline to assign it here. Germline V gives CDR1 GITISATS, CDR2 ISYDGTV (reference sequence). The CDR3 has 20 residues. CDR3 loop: CALWEVPQEKQELGKKIKVF. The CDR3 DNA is TGTGCCTTGTGGGAGGTGCCGCAAGAAAAGCAAGAGTTGGGCAAAAAGATCAAGGTATTT.

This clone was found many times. As DNA, the CDR3 is TGTGCCACCTGGGATGGGCCCTATTATTATAAGAAACTCTTT. The encoded protein is CATWDGPYYYKKLF. The chain recombines TRGV4 with TRGJ1 or TRGJ2. Germline CDR1 and CDR2: EGSTGY and YDSYTSSV. CDR3 length equals 14 residues. V shed 0 bases and J 2 bases; nucleotides not matched to a gene: 4.

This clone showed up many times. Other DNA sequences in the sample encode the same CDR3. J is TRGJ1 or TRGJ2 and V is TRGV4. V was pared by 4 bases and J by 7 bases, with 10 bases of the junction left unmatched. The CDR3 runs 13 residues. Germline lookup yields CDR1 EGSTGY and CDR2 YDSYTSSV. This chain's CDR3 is CATWDGLRYKKLF. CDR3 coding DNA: TGTGCCACCTGGGACGGGCTGAGATATAAGAAACTCTTT.

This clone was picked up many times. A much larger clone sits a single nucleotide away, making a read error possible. The CDR3, as DNA: TGTGCCACCTGGGACGGGCCCACCACTGGTTGGTTCAAGATATTT. Amino acids: CATWDGPTTGWFKIF. The chain employs TRGV2 and TRGJP1. The J gene, left out of TCRdb, was set here by checking the DNA against germline. CDR3 length: 15 residues. J gave up 2 bases and V 0 bases, and 3 bases lay outside the gene matches. CDR1 and CDR2 (germline): EGSNGY, YDSYNSKV.

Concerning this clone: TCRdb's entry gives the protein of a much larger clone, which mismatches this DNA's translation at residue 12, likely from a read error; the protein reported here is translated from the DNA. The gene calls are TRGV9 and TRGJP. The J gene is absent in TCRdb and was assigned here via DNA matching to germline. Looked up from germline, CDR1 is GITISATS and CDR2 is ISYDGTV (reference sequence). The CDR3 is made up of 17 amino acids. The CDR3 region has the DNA TGTGCCTTGTGGGACCATGATCAAGAGTTGGGCCAAAAAATCAAGGTATTT. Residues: CALWDHDQELGQKIKVF.